What follows is one T cell receptor beta chain and its context. Its antigen is still unknown. The sample belongs to a study of naive and memory T cell subsets. Whole-study findings and limits: Gini index rose across naive, CM, EM and EMRA in CD4 and CD8. Over 85% of naive TCR sequences appeared only once, unlike memory subsets.

Both TRBC1 and TRBC2 were covered by a beta constant-region primer of two equimolar oligonucleotides. In TCRdb, the UMI-ligation and nested PCR reads were re-called with MiXCR into one record per CDR3 protein. The sample contains about 85,000 distinct CDR3 sequences, roughly 13% of which appear only once. Material for sequencing was central memory CD4+ T cells from blood. The sequence derives from a human donor in good health.

This CDR3 is CSAPPGLRGQTQYF. DNA for the CDR3: TGCAGTGCCCCCCCAGGGTTACGGGGGCAGACCCAGTACTTC. The chain couples TRBV20-1 to TRBJ2-5, with D possibly being TRBD1 or TRBD2 (6 bases each). CDR1 and CDR2 (germline): DFQATT, SNEGSKA (reference sequence). V lost 6 bases to trimming and J lost 6 bases, with 20 bases between them. The length of the CDR3 is 14 residues.